Listed here are 21 T cell receptor beta chains from one sample, sequenced in a study of shared clonotypes between healthy human individuals. Profiling relied on immunoSEQ multiplex PCR, and the TCRdb table lists in-frame clones only, not all of them. The sample lists hundreds of thousands of clones, roughly 79% occurring once. Sequencing used PBMCs. The source is a woman aged 40 to 49 in good health. Some clones in this sample may be carry-over from other donors' samples.

This chain links TRBV5-1 with TRBJ2-5; 9 nucleotides align to TRBD2. The junction had 6 bases not matched to a gene; V was cut back by 5 bases and J by 4 bases. This CDR3 contains 14 residues. From germline, CDR1 is SGHRS and CDR2 YFSETQ. DNA for the CDR3: TGCGCCAGCAGATGGACTAGCGCAACAGAGACCCAGTACTTC. It is translated as CASRWTSATETQYF.

This chain joins TRBV7-9 and TRBJ1-3, with D possibly TRBD1 on 5 matching bases. Trimming removed 5 bases at V and 2 bases at J, with 10 bases between. This CDR3 is built from 14 residues. CDR1 and CDR2 (germline): SEHNR, FQNEAQ (reference sequence). The CDR3 sequence is CASSPGQTGNTIYF. The CDR3 DNA sequence: TGTGCCAGCAGCCCCGGACAAACTGGAAACACCATATATTTT.

The chain uses TRBV5-1 and TRBJ1-5; D unresolved. The V gene's germline CDR1 is SGHRS and CDR2 YFSETQ. The CDR3 consists of 13 residues. Trimming left V 3 bases short and J 4 bases short, with 8 bases between. Written as DNA, the CDR3 is TGCGCCAGCAGCTCCAGCGAAAATCAGCCCCAGCATTTT. Translated: CASSSSENQPQHF.

As for this clone: This may come from a read error, since a much larger clone is one base off. The genes are TRBV11-2 and TRBJ2-1; D gene ambiguous. Trimming removed 5 bases from V and 3 bases from J, with 2 bases in between. There are 11 residues in the CDR3. Germline values: CDR1 SGHAT, CDR2 FQNNGV. The CDR3 DNA is TGTGCCAGCAGCGACTACAATGAGCAGTTCTTC. As protein: CASSDYNEQFF.

The chain has TRBV5-1 and TRBJ2-7; 10 bases map to TRBD2. This CDR3 has 15 residues. In germline, CDR1 is SGHRS, CDR2 YFSETQ. V lost 0 bases, J lost 7 bases, and 7 bases stayed unmatched. Here the CDR3 reads CASSLALAGAGEQYF. As DNA, the CDR3 is TGCGCCAGCAGCTTGGCGCTAGCGGGAGCGGGGGAGCAGTACTTC.

In its sample, this clone was seen a few times. The rearrangement joins TRBV29-1 to TRBJ2-3; 10 bases are a match to TRBD2. The CDR3 has 15 residues. CDR1 is SQVTM and CDR2 is ANQGSEA in the germline V gene. The V segment lost 4 bases and the J segment 3 bases; nucleotides outside the gene matches: 7. The CDR3 reads CSVGIASGSTDTQYF. CDR3 nucleotide sequence: TGCAGCGTTGGAATTGCTAGCGGGAGTACAGATACGCAGTATTTT.

The gene calls are TRBV28 and TRBJ1-2, with a weak D call TRBD1 (6 bases). This CDR3 is 12 amino acids long. Germline loops: CDR1 MDHEN, CDR2 SYDVKM. Trimming cost V 8 bases and J 8 bases, with 15 bases left between them. The CDR3 spells CASGGWDKGYTF. CDR3 coding DNA: TGTGCCAGCGGCGGTTGGGACAAGGGCTACACCTTC.

This clone came up once. The rearrangement links TRBV5-1 to TRBJ2-3; D gene unclear. The CDR3 contains 15 residues. The V end lost 2 bases, the J end lost 7 bases, and 17 bases lay between the germline ends. Germline V gene data show CDR1 as SGHRS and CDR2 as YFSETQ. The CDR3 sequence: CASSLNAPVRNTQYF. The CDR3 coding sequence is TGCGCCAGCAGCTTAAACGCGCCAGTCAGGAATACGCAGTATTTT.

V usage is TRBV10-3 and J usage is TRBJ2-1, with D possibly being TRBD2 (6 bases). The ends were cut back, 8 bases at V and 8 bases at J, with 16 bases in the middle. The CDR3 sequence is 13 residues long. The germline CDR1 and CDR2 sequences are ENHRY and SYGVKD. CDR3 DNA: TGTGCCATCTCAGCGGGTGGTCTGTATGAGCAGTTCTTC. Translating gives CAISAGGLYEQFF.

The chain uses TRBV6-6 and TRBJ1-5; D not resolved. V lost 8 bases to trimming and J lost 4 bases, with 6 bases between them. CDR1 is MNHNY, CDR2 SVGAGI, per germline (reference sequence). The CDR3 length is 11 residues. DNA for the CDR3: TGTGCCAGCGCCGGAAATCAGCCCCAGCATTTT. It encodes CASAGNQPQHF.

The chain employs TRBV2 and TRBJ2-7, with TRBD1 matching over 9 bases. The junction had 12 bases not matched to a gene; V was cut back by 6 bases and J by 6 bases. Germline CDR1 and CDR2: SNHLY and FYNNEI. CDR3 length equals 15 residues. The CDR3: CASRGPGQGFSEQYF. CDR3 sequence (DNA): TGTGCCAGCAGGGGGCCGGGACAGGGTTTTTCCGAGCAGTACTTC.

The chain combines TRBV27 with TRBJ2-7; possible D gene TRBD1, 5 bases. Germline V CDR1 and CDR2: MNHEY, SMNVEV (reference sequence). The CDR3 runs to 14 residues. V lost 5 bases to trimming and J lost 3 bases, with 14 bases between them. The CDR3 sequence: CASSVHRSNYEQYF. The CDR3 DNA reads as TGTGCCAGCAGTGTCCACAGGAGTAACTACGAGCAGTACTTC.

As for this clone: A much larger clone differs by one base, so this may be a read error. The chain recombines TRBV30 with TRBJ2-3, with D possibly matching TRBD2 (5 bases). Germline V gives CDR1 GTSNPN, CDR2 SVGIG (reference sequence). V was clipped by 3 bases and J by 2 bases, with 21 bases between them. The CDR3 contains 17 residues. The CDR3 coding sequence is TGTGCCTGGAGGGACTCCCGTTCACTATATTACACAGATACGCAGTATTTT. Translating it yields CAWRDSRSLYYTDTQYF.

The V and J genes are TRBV5-6 and TRBJ2-3; D is perhaps TRBD1 (5 bases). This CDR3 comprises 13 residues. Deletions cut 4 bases from V and 5 bases from J, with 11 bases between. Germline CDR1 SGHDT, CDR2 YYEEEE. In DNA form, the CDR3 reads TGTGCCAGCAGCCCTGTTAGGGGAGATACGCAGTATTTT. Its protein product is CASSPVRGDTQYF. Combining the CDR3 with reference TRBV5-6 and TRBJ2-3 gives the whole variable domain DAGVTQSPTHLIKTRGQQVTLRCSPKSGHDTVSWYQQALGQGPQFIFQYYEEEERQRGNFPDRFSGHQFPNYSSELNVNALLLGDSALYLCASSPVRGDTQYFGPGTRLTVL.

The CDR3 sequence is CSVTGTEANYGYTF. CDR3 DNA sequence: TGCAGCGTCACCGGGACAGAAGCTAACTATGGCTACACCTTC. V and J are TRBV29-1 and TRBJ1-2, with TRBD1 matching over 7 bases. This CDR3 contains 14 residues. Germline loops: CDR1 SQVTM, CDR2 ANQGSEA. Trimming took 6 bases from V and 0 from J; bases not matched to a gene: 7.

This CDR3 is CASSFYRDSNEQFF. The CDR3 nucleotides are TGTGCCAGCAGCTTTTACCGGGACTCCAATGAGCAGTTCTTC. The chain carries TRBV13 and TRBJ2-1; perhaps TRBD2 as D (6 bases). Germline lookup yields CDR1 PRHDT and CDR2 FYEKMQ (reference sequence). V was pared by 3 bases and J by 6 bases, with 12 bases between. This CDR3 is 14 amino acids long. Full variable domain (outside the CDR3, taken from reference TRBV13 and TRBJ2-1): AAGVIQSPRHLIKEKRETATLKCYPIPRHDTVYWYQQGPGQDPQFLISFYEKMQSDKGSIPDRFSAQQFSDYHSELNMSSLELGDSALYFCASSFYRDSNEQFFGPGTRLTVL.

The chain employs TRBV7-3 and TRBJ2-1; 10 nucleotides align to TRBD2. This CDR3 comprises 15 residues. Germline assignment: CDR1 SGHTA and CDR2 FQGTGA. V shed 3 bases and J 7 bases; nucleotides not matched to a gene: 6. CDR3 region: CASSLGLAGENEQFF. For the CDR3, the DNA is TGTGCCAGCAGCTTGGGGCTAGCGGGAGAAAATGAGCAGTTCTTC.

This chain joins TRBV27 and TRBJ1-2, with TRBD1 matching 9 bases. Germline V gene data show CDR1 as MNHEY and CDR2 as SMNVEV (reference sequence). This CDR3 contains 20 residues. The ends lost 3 bases at V and 4 bases at J; junction bases unmatched: 21. For the CDR3, the DNA is TGTGCCAGCAGTTTTTACGCGCGACAGGGGGTTGATGTTGGAGGCTATGGCTACACCTTC. Amino acid sequence: CASSFYARQGVDVGGYGYTF.

Details on this clone: A read error may produce the germline difference seen at one junction end. This chain links TRBV10-3 with TRBJ2-5; 16 bases match TRBD2. Per the germline V gene, CDR1 is ENHRY and CDR2 is SYGVKD. The CDR3 spans 16 residues. The CDR3: CATGGTSGRAREIQYF. The CDR3 bases are TGTGCCACGGGTGGGACTAGCGGGAGGGCCCGAGAGATCCAGTACTTC.

This clone turned up a few times. The rearrangement links TRBV10-1 to TRBJ2-7; D unclear. Looked up from germline, CDR1 is WNHNN and CDR2 is SYGVQD (reference sequence). Trimming removed 2 bases at V and 3 bases at J, with 14 bases between. The CDR3 loop spans 15 amino acids. DNA for the CDR3: TGCGCCAGCAGTGAGGGGTTTAGCTCCATCTACGAGCAGTACTTC. As protein: CASSEGFSSIYEQYF.

This clone has only a few counts. The chain links TRBV6-1 to TRBJ2-7; D might be TRBD1 (5 bases). Trimming pared 1 base from V and 3 bases from J, leaving 10 bases between. Germline V CDR1 and CDR2: MNHNS, SASEGT. CDR3 length: 14 residues. The CDR3 protein is CASSEDQGGYEQYF. DNA for the CDR3: TGTGCCAGCAGTGAAGACCAGGGTGGCTACGAGCAGTACTTC.